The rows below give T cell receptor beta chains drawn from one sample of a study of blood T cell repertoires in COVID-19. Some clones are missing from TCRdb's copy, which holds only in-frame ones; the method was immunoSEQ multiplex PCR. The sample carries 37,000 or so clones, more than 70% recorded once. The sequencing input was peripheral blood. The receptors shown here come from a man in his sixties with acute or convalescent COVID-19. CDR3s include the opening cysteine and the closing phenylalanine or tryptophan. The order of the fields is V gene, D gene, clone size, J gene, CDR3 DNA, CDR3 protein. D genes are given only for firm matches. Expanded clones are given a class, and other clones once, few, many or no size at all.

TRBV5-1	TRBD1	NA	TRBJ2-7	TGCGCCAGCAGCCTCGACAGGGGTTGGAACTTC	CASSLDRGWNF
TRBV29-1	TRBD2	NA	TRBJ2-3	TGCAGCCCTCGAATTCAGCGGGAGGGAGATACGCAGTATTTT	CSPRIQREGDTQYF
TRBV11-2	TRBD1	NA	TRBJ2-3	TGTGCCAGCAGCTTGGGGACAGGGGGCACAGATACGCAGTATTTT	CASSLGTGGTDTQYF
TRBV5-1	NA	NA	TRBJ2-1	TGCGCCAGCAGCTTGGCCAGAGGATACGACAATGAGCAGTTCTTC	CASSLARGYDNEQFF
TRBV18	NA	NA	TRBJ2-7	TGTGCCAGCTCACCTGAGGCGGTCTCCTACGAGCAGTACTTC	CASSPEAVSYEQYF
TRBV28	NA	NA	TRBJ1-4	TGTGCCAGCAGAAAACCGGGAATTAGGGAAGAAAAACTGTTTTTT	CASRKPGIREEKLFF
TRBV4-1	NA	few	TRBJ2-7	TGCGCCAGCAGCCAAGGGGACACCTACGAGCAGTACTTC	CASSQGDTYEQYF
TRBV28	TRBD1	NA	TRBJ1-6	TGTGCCAGCAACACCTGGAGGGGGCTCAGCTATTCACCCCTCCACTTT	CASNTWRGLSYSPLHF
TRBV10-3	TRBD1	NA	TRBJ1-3	TGTGCCATCAGTCAGGGACAGCTATTCTCTGGAAACACCATATATTTT	CAISQGQLFSGNTIYF
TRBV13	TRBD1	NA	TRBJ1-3	TGTGCCAGCAGCGCGGGACAGGGGGAAGACTCTGGAAACACCATATATTTT	CASSAGQGEDSGNTIYF
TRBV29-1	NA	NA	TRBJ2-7	TGCAGCGTTGTTCAGGGCTCCTACGAGCAGTACTTC	CSVVQGSYEQYF
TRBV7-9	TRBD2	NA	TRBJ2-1	TGTGCCAGCAACAAGGGGACTAGCGGGAGGGGTGAGCAGTTCTTC	CASNKGTSGRGEQFF
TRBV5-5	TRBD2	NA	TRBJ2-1	TGTGCCAGCAGCTTTGGGCCTAGCGGGAGGGCCAACGAGCAGTTCTTC	CASSFGPSGRANEQFF
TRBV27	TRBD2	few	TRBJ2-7	TGTGCCAGCAGTATAACACTGGGTAGCGGGAGAAGCTACGAGCAGTACTTC	CASSITLGSGRSYEQYF
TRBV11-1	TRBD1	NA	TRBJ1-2	TGTGCCAGCAGCTTGGGGCAGGGGGAGTATGGCTACACCTTC	CASSLGQGEYGYTF
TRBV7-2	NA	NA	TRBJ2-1	TGTGCCAGCAGCCCTAGTAAGGCACACAATGAGCAGTTCTTC	CASSPSKAHNEQFF
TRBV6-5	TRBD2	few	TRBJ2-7	TGTGCCAGCAGTACCGGGACTAGCGGGAGTAGGGAGCAGTACTTC	CASSTGTSGSREQYF
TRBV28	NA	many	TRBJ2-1	TGTGCCAGCAGTTCGTCGGACAATGAGCAGTTCTTC	CASSSSDNEQFF
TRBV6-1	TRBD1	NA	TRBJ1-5	TGTGCCAGCAGTGAAGCGCTTAACAGGGGGGAGCCCCAGCATTTT	CASSEALNRGEPQHF
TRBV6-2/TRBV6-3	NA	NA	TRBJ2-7	TGTGCCAGCAGTTATGGGGTAGCGAAAGCTACCTACGAGCAGTACTTC	CASSYGVAKATYEQYF
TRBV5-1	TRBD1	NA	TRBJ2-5	TGCGCCAGCAGCCTGGACGGGACAGGGGCGGTAATGGAGACCCAGTACTTC	CASSLDGTGAVMETQYF
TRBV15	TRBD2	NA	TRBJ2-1	TGTGCCACCAGCAGAGACGTACTAGCGGGAGCGCCGAGCTCCTACAATGAGCAGTTCTTC	CATSRDVLAGAPSSYNEQFF
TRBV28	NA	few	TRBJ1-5	TGTGCCAGCAGTTTCCACGGGGGAAAGGGCAATCAGCCCCAGCATTTT	CASSFHGGKGNQPQHF
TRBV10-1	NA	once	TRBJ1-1	TGCGCCAGCGGCCGGGTGAACACTGAAGCTTTCTTT	CASGRVNTEAFF
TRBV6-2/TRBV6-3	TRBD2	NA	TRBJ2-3	TGTGCCAGCAGTATACGGACTAGCAAGACAGATACGCAGTATTTT	CASSIRTSKTDTQYF
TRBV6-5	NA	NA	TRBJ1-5	TGTGCCAGCAGTTTCCAGGAGGGTGGGCCCCAGCATTTT	CASSFQEGGPQHF
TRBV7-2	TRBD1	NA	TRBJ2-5	TGTGCCAGCAGCTGGGACAGGGGGCCACGAGAGACCCAGTACTTC	CASSWDRGPRETQYF
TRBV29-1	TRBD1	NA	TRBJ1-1	TGCAGCGTTGATGACAGGGTGAACACTGAAGCTTTCTTT	CSVDDRVNTEAFF
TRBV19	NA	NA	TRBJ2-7	TGTGCCAGTAGCCGGCTTACGGGGTCCGAGCAGTACTTC	CASSRLTGSEQYF
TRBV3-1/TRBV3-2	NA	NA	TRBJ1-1	TGTGCCAGCAGCCAAGGGCATGAAGCTTTCTTT	CASSQGHEAFF
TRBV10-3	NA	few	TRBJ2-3	TGTGCCATCAGTGAGTCCCTTACGACAGGAATCAACACAGATACGCAGTATTTT	CAISESLTTGINTDTQYF
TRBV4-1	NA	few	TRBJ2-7	TGCGCCAGCAGCCAAGACGGCGGAGGGAATGCCCTACTCAACGAGCAGTACTTC	CASSQDGGGNALLNEQYF
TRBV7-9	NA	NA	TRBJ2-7	TGTGCCAGCAGCCCCCTGGGGGGAATAGGGTACGAGCAGTACTTC	CASSPLGGIGYEQYF
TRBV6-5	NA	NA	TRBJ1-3	TGTGCCAGCAGCACCGTTACAGGGATCGGAAACACCATATATTTT	CASSTVTGIGNTIYF
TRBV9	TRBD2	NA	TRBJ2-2	TGTGCCAGCAGCGCAGCGACTAGCGGAGGGGAGCTGTTTTTT	CASSAATSGGELFF
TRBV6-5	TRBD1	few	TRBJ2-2	TGTGCCAGCGGGCAACAGGGGAGCACCGGGGAGCTGTTTTTT	CASGQQGSTGELFF
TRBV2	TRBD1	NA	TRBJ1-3	TGTGCCAGTACACAGGGGGCGAGGATGGCCCTTGGAAACACCATATATTTT	CASTQGARMALGNTIYF
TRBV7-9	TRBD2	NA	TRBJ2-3	TGTGCCAGCAGCCTAGCGGGAGGAAGCACAGATACGCAGTATTTT	CASSLAGGSTDTQYF
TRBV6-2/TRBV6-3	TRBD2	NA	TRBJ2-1	TGTGCCAGCAGTTACTCGATTCAACTAGCGAGTGCTGAGCAGTTCTTC	CASSYSIQLASAEQFF
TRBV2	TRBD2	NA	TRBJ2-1	TGTGCCAGCAGTGAAGAGTCTAGGACTAGCGGTTACGATGAGCAGTTCTTC	CASSEESRTSGYDEQFF
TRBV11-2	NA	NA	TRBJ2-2	TGTGCCAGCAGCTGGGGGCGCAACACCGGGGAGCTGTTTTTT	CASSWGRNTGELFF
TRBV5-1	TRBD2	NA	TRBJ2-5	TGCGCCAGCAGCAGGGGACTAGCGGGAGGTGCGGGCGAGACCCAGTACTTC	CASSRGLAGGAGETQYF
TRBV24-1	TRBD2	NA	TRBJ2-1	TGTGCCACCAGTGACCCCAGCCGGGGGAGCGGGAATAGGTTTGAGCAGTTCTTC	CATSDPSRGSGNRFEQFF
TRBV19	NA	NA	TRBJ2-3	TGTGCCAGCCAGCTTGGGGCGGCTAGCACAGATACGCAGTATTTT	CASQLGAASTDTQYF
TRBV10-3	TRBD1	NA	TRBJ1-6	TGTGCCATCAGTGACAAAAGACAGGGGGTTAATTCACCCCTCCACTTT	CAISDKRQGVNSPLHF
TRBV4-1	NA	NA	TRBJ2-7	TGCGCCAGCAGCCAAATTGACAGAGACTCCTACGAGCAGTACTTC	CASSQIDRDSYEQYF
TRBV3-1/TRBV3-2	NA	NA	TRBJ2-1	TGTGCCAGCAGCCAAGAACTTAACTCCTACAATGAGCAGTTCTTC	CASSQELNSYNEQFF
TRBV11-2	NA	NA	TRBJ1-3	TGTGCCAGCAGCGAACATACAGTGTACTCTGGAAACACCATATATTTT	CASSEHTVYSGNTIYF
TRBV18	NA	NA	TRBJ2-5	TGTGCCAGCTCACCACTTCAGGGTCCCCAAGAGACCCAGTACTTC	CASSPLQGPQETQYF
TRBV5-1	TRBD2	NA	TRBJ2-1	TGCGCCAGCAGCTTGGCTAGCGGGAGGACCTACAATGAGCAGTTCTTC	CASSLASGRTYNEQFF
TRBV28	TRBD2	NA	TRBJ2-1	TGTGCCAGCAGTAGTAGACTAGCGGGAGGGAATGAGCAGTTCTTC	CASSSRLAGGNEQFF
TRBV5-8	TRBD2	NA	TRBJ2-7	TGTGCCAGCAGCTTCAAGCGGGAGAACGAGCAGTACTTC	CASSFKRENEQYF
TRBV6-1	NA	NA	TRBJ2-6	TGTGCCAGCAGTGAAGCCAGCTCTGGGGCCAACGTCCTGACTTTC	CASSEASSGANVLTF
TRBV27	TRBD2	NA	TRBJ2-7	TGTGCCAGCAGTCTTGCGGTTGCGGGGGGCTACGAGCAGTACTTC	CASSLAVAGGYEQYF
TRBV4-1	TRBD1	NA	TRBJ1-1	TGCGCCAGCAGCCAATCGGACAGGGTGGGCACTGAAGCTTTCTTT	CASSQSDRVGTEAFF
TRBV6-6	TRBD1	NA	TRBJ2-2	TGTGCCAGCAGCCGAACAGCGACAGGGGGAGAGAACACCGGGGAGCTGTTTTTT	CASSRTATGGENTGELFF